This T cell receptor beta chain was observed in a study of T cell responses to AZD1222 COVID-19 vaccine. Findings and limits, study-wide: Nearly half of unique spike-specific TCRs reportedly avoided B.1.351 and B.1.1.7 mutated regions.

Produced via immunoSEQ multiplex PCR; TCRdb's table is partial and in-frame only. The sample has approximately 110,000 clones, roughly 88% seen once. Points on this clone: The antigen is not known.

Sequences were derived from peripheral blood, sampled on day 0 of AZD1222 vaccination. The sequence was collected from an adult in good health.

CDR3 sequence (DNA): TGTGCCAGCAGCAGGACAGGGGGTCAGCCCCAGCATTTT. It codes for CASSRTGGQPQHF. The genes are TRBV12-3 or TRBV12-4 and TRBJ1-5; 10 bases agree with TRBD1. V shed 6 bases and J 6 bases; nucleotides not matched to a gene: 2. CDR3 length equals 13 residues.